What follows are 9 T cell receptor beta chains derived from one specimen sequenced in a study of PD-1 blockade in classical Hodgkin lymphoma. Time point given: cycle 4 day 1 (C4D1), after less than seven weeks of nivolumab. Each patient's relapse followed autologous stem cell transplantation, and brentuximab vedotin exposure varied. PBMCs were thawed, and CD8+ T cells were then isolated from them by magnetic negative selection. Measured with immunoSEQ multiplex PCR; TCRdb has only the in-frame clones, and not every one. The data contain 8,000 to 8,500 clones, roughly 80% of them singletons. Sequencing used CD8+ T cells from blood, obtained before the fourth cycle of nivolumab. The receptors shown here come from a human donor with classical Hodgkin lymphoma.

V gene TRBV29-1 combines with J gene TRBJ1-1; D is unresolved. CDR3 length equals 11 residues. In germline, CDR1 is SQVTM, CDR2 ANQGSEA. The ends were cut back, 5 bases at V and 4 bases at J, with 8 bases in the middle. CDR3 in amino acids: CSVPLGTEAFF. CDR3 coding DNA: TGCAGCGTTCCCCTAGGCACTGAAGCTTTCTTT.

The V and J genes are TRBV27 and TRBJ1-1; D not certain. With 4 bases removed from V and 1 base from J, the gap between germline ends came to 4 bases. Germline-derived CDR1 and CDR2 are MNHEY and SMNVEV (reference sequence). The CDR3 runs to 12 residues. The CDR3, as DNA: TGTGCCAGCAGTTCTGGGAACACTGAAGCTTTCTTT. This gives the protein CASSSGNTEAFF.

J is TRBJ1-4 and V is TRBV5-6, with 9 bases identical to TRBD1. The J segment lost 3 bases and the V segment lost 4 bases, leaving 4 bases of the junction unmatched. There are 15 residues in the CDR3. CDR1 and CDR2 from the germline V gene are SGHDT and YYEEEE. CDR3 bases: TGTGCCAGCAGCCCAAGGACAGGGGCTAATGAAAAACTGTTTTTT. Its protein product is CASSPRTGANEKLFF.

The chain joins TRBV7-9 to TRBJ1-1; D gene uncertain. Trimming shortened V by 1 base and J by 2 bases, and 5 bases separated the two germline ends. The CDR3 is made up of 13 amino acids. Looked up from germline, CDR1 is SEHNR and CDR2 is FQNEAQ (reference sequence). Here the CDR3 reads CASSLGYNTEAFF. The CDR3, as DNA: TGTGCCAGCAGCTTAGGCTACAACACTGAAGCTTTCTTT.

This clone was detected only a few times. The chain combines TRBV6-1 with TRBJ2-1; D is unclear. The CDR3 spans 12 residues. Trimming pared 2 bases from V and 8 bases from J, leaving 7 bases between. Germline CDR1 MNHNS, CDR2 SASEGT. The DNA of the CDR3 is TGTGCCAGCAGTGAACTAGTAGATGAGCAGTTCTTC. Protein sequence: CASSELVDEQFF.

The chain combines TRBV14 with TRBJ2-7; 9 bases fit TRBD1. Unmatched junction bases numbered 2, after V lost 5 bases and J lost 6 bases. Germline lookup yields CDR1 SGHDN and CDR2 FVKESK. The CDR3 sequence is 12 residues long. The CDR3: CASSRQGGEQYF. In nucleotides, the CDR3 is TGTGCCAGCAGCAGACAGGGGGGCGAGCAGTACTTC.

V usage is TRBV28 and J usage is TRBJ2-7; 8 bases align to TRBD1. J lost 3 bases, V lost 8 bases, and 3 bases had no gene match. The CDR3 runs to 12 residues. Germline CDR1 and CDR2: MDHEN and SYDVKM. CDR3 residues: CASGTGNYEQYF. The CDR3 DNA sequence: TGTGCCAGCGGGACAGGAAACTACGAGCAGTACTTC.

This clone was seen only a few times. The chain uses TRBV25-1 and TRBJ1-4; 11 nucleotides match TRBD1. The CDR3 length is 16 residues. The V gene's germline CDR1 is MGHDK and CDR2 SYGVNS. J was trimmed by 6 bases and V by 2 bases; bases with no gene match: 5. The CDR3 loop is CASSELRDRGYEKLFF. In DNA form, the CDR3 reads TGTGCCAGCAGTGAACTTCGGGACAGGGGGTATGAAAAACTGTTTTTT.

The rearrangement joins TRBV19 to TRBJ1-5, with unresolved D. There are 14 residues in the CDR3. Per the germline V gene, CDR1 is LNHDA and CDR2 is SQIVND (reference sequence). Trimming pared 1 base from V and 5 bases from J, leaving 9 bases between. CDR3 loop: CASSIASGDQPQHF. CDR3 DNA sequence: TGTGCCAGTAGTATAGCTTCGGGCGATCAGCCCCAGCATTTT.